Below, 7 T cell receptor beta chains from the same sample are listed, as sequenced in a study of blood T cell repertoires in COVID-19. Clones were read by immunoSEQ multiplex PCR, and TCRdb kept only the in-frame ones, dropping some. The sample has 200,000 to 250,000 clones, 81% seen once. Sequenced: PBMCs or T cells enriched from blood (not recorded which). The source of these receptors is a woman in her forties or fifties with acute COVID-19.

This chain joins TRBV3-1 (or the pseudogene TRBV3-2) and TRBJ2-3; D is ambiguous. This CDR3 has 11 amino acids. V gave up 1 base and J gave up 7 bases, with 3 bases separating them. Germline V gene data show CDR1 as LGHDT and CDR2 as YNNKEL (reference sequence). CDR3 sequence: CASSQVNTQYF. CDR3 in DNA: TGTGCCAGCAGCCAAGTAAATACGCAGTATTTT.

The chain uses TRBV11-2 and TRBJ1-2; possible D gene TRBD1, 5 bases. There are 15 residues in the CDR3. The germline CDR1 and CDR2 sequences are SGHAT and FQNNGV. Trimming stripped 5 bases from V and 8 bases from J, with 21 bases between. As DNA, the CDR3 is TGTGCCAGCAGCCCACGTTTGGACACAAAGGGAGGCTACACCTTC. Translating gives CASSPRLDTKGGYTF.

This clone came up a few times. The rearrangement links TRBV9 to TRBJ2-7; tentatively, D is TRBD2 (5 bases). CDR3 length: 15 residues. With 0 bases removed from V and 7 bases from J, the gap between germline ends came to 17 bases. Per the germline V gene, CDR1 is SGDLS and CDR2 is YYNGEE. The CDR3: CASSVAGELAGEQYF. The DNA of the CDR3 is TGTGCCAGCAGCGTAGCCGGGGAGCTAGCTGGTGAGCAGTACTTC.

This chain connects TRBV11-2 to TRBJ1-3; the D is unclear. The CDR3 loop spans 14 amino acids. CDR1 and CDR2 from the germline V gene are SGHAT and FQNNGV. Trimming cost V 5 bases and J 0 bases, with 8 bases left between them. DNA of the CDR3: TGTGCCAGCAGCCGGGTCCTCTCTGGAAACACCATATATTTT. Amino acids: CASSRVLSGNTIYF.

The V gene is TRBV7-2, the J gene TRBJ2-1, with 9 bases aligning to TRBD2. The junction had 7 bases not matched to a gene; V was cut back by 5 bases and J by 2 bases. Germline V gives CDR1 SGHTA, CDR2 FQGNSA. This CDR3 has 16 amino acids. For the CDR3, the DNA is TGTGCCAGCAGCCAGTCTAGCGGGGTCCCCTACAATGAGCAGTTCTTC. Translation gives CASSQSSGVPYNEQFF.

This sequence joins TRBV7-2 and TRBJ2-1, with 8 bases aligning to TRBD2. V lost 5 bases to trimming and J lost 6 bases; unmatched junction nucleotides: 12. The V gene's germline CDR1 is SGHTA and CDR2 FQGNSA. The CDR3 runs 16 residues. The CDR3 region has the DNA TGTGCCAGCAGCGCCCAGACGGGACTAGGGACCAATGAGCAGTTCTTC. Protein sequence: CASSAQTGLGTNEQFF.

This clone appeared a few times. The limits of the CDR3 on the DNA are not certain, so only TCRdb's listed CDR3 is given. This CDR3 reads CASSGVGVGTGNKYF. The chain employs TRBV7-9 and TRBJ2-7; TRBD1, the D gene given by the table, was not confirmed from the DNA. Germline V gives CDR1 SEHNR, CDR2 FQNEAQ (reference sequence). The CDR3 is 15 amino acids long, termini counted.